This T cell receptor (beta chain) was recovered during a study of blood T cells in healthy people across ages. CDR3 length equals 16 residues. V shed 3 bases, J shed 2 bases, and the junction held 8 bases outside the gene matches. Germline V gene lookup returns CDR1 DFQATT and CDR2 SNEGSKA (reference sequence). Each donor supplied approximately 10 milliliters of peripheral blood. The second PCR ran roughly 6 to 12 cycles with a sample-barcoded 5' primer and J-beta primers. TCRdb re-derived calls from the 5' RACE reads in MiXCR, one entry per CDR3 protein. Here the sample spans about 730,000 distinct CDR3 sequences, around 46% being singletons.

The sample consisted of blood. The rearrangement uses TRBV20-1 and TRBJ2-3, with 10 bases lining up with TRBD1. This receptor was obtained from a woman in her sixties or seventies in good health. CDR3 in DNA: TGCAGTGCTAGGAAGAGGGGACAGGGGTACACAGATACGCAGTATTTT. Its protein product is CSARKRGQGYTDTQYF.